A single sample is the source of the 19 T cell receptor beta chains below, sequenced in a study of OX40 agonist ivuxolimab in advanced cancers. The repertoire was sequenced with immunoSEQ multiplex PCR; TCRdb's copy has only in-frame clones and lacks some. The repertoire includes 70,000 or so clones, over 80% of them detected once, and less than 6.5% sits in the top ten. The material was CD4+ or CD8+ T cells sorted from blood, obtained in a trial of the OX40 agonist ivuxolimab. The source of these receptors is an adult with an advanced solid tumor such as melanoma, head and neck, liver or kidney cancer.

V and J are TRBV5-1 and TRBJ2-3, with 8 nucleotides matching TRBD2. The V gene end was trimmed by 0 bases and the J gene end by 5 bases; junction bases not matched to a gene: 17. The CDR3 length is 19 residues. In germline, CDR1 is SGHRS, CDR2 YFSETQ. CDR3 in amino acids: CASSLGERYGRGARDTQYF. Written as DNA, the CDR3 is TGCGCCAGCAGCTTGGGGGAACGGTATGGGCGGGGGGCCCGAGATACGCAGTATTTT. Based on the CDR3 plus reference TRBV5-1 and TRBJ2-3, the full variable domain is KAGVTQTPRYLIKTRGQQVTLSCSPISGHRSVSWYQQTPGQGLQFLFEYFSETQRNKGNFPGRFSGRQFSNSRSEMNVSTLELGDSALYLCASSLGERYGRGARDTQYFGPGTRLTVL.

This chain links TRBV19 with TRBJ2-3; D remains ambiguous. The CDR3 runs 17 residues. V gave up 5 bases and J gave up 4 bases, with 22 bases separating them. Germline CDR1 LNHDA, CDR2 SQIVND (reference sequence). DNA for the CDR3: TGTGCCAGTAGTTCCCGTCAGCAGAGTACTCGGCCAGATACGCAGTATTTT. This gives the protein CASSSRQQSTRPDTQYF.

This chain connects TRBV7-2 to TRBJ1-1; maybe TRBD1 (5 bases). This CDR3 is built from 19 residues. Germline V CDR1 and CDR2: SGHTA, FQGNSA. The ends were cut back, 1 base at V and 0 bases at J, with 21 bases in the middle. The CDR3 sequence is CASSLGPGARVPMNTEAFF. The CDR3 nucleotides are TGTGCCAGCAGCTTAGGACCCGGGGCGAGGGTTCCAATGAACACTGAAGCTTTCTTT.

The chain carries TRBV6-5 and TRBJ2-3; no clear D. The CDR3 has 13 residues. The V and J ends lost 0 bases and 6 bases respectively, with 7 bases between them. Germline assignment: CDR1 MNHEY and CDR2 SVGAGI. The CDR3 protein is CASSYSTGDTQYF. CDR3 DNA sequence: TGTGCCAGCAGTTACTCGACCGGGGATACGCAGTATTTT.

The chain uses TRBV18 and TRBJ2-3; no definite D call. The CDR3 extends over 15 amino acids. The germline V and J ends were trimmed by 1 base and 1 base, with 9 bases remaining between them. Germline-derived CDR1 and CDR2 are KGHSH and LQKENI. The CDR3 sequence: CASSPRDGRTDTQYF. CDR3 nucleotides: TGTGCCAGCTCACCACGCGACGGACGCACAGATACGCAGTATTTT.

CDR3 loop: CASSYGTGRYGYTF. CDR3 bases: TGTGCCAGCAGCTACGGGACAGGCCGCTATGGCTACACCTTC. The chain carries TRBV7-9 and TRBJ1-2; 8 bases match TRBD1. The CDR3 contains 14 residues. Germline trimming cut 4 bases from V and 4 bases from J; bases unmatched to any gene: 5. Germline lookup yields CDR1 SEHNR and CDR2 FQNEAQ (reference sequence).

CDR3 sequence (DNA): TGTGCCAGCAGCTCCACCCCTGACGGCCCAACTAATGAAAAACTGTTTTTT. It codes for CASSSTPDGPTNEKLFF. This chain joins TRBV28 and TRBJ1-4; D gene unclear. The CDR3 spans 17 residues. Germline loops: CDR1 MDHEN, CDR2 SYDVKM. Deletions cut 6 bases from V and 0 bases from J, with 17 bases between. The variable domain in full, completed from reference TRBV28 and TRBJ1-4, reads DVKVTQSSRYLVKRTGEKVFLECVQDMDHENMFWYRQDPGLGLRLIYFSYDVKMKEKGDIPEGYSVSREKKERFSLILESASTNQTSMYLCASSSTPDGPTNEKLFFGSGTQLSVL.

This sequence joins TRBV7-3 and TRBJ2-3; no reliable D call. Trimming cost V 2 bases and J 1 base, with 4 bases left between them. CDR1 SGHTA and CDR2 FQGTGA come from the germline V gene. The CDR3 loop spans 13 amino acids. CDR3 sequence reads: CASSLQGTDTQYF. DNA for the CDR3: TGTGCCAGCAGCTTACAGGGCACAGATACGCAGTATTTT. Drawing the rest from reference TRBV7-3 and TRBJ2-3, the complete variable domain is GAGVSQTPSNKVTEKGKYVELRCDPISGHTALYWYRQSLGQGPEFLIYFQGTGAADDSGLPNDRFFAVRPEGSVSTLKIQRTERGDSAVYLCASSLQGTDTQYFGPGTRLTVL.

The V and J genes are TRBV2 and TRBJ2-2; 9 nucleotides align to TRBD2. The CDR3 loop spans 16 amino acids. The junction had 6 bases not matched to a gene; V was cut back by 3 bases and J by 4 bases. The germline CDR1 and CDR2 sequences are SNHLY and FYNNEI. The CDR3 DNA sequence: TGTGCCAGCAGTGAGGTTGGCGGGGGGGCCACCGGGGAGCTGTTTTTT. This sequence encodes CASSEVGGGATGELFF.

This sequence joins TRBV7-2 and TRBJ2-3, with D perhaps TRBD2 (6 bases). Trimming left V 4 bases short and J 2 bases short, with 22 bases between. CDR1 SGHTA and CDR2 FQGNSA come from the germline V gene. This CDR3 contains 18 residues. CDR3 in DNA: TGTGCCAGCAGCTCACCCCGCCCACGAGGGAGGTTCACAGATACGCAGTATTTT. It is translated as CASSSPRPRGRFTDTQYF.

This rearrangement joins TRBV19 to TRBJ1-2; D is possibly TRBD1 (5 bases). V was shortened by 4 bases and J by 4 bases, with 16 bases between the two germline ends. The CDR3 totals 15 residues. Per the germline V gene, CDR1 is LNHDA and CDR2 is SQIVND (reference sequence). CDR3 in amino acids: CASSKQDYGTYGYTF. Here the CDR3 DNA reads TGTGCCAGTAGTAAACAGGACTATGGGACCTATGGCTACACCTTC.

The chain is built from TRBV2 and TRBJ2-3; TRBD2 aligns across 8 bases. CDR1 SNHLY and CDR2 FYNNEI come from the germline V gene. The V and J ends lost 6 bases and 0 bases, in that order; junction bases with no gene match: 5. The CDR3 runs to 15 residues. The CDR3 region has the DNA TGTGCCAGCAGCTCCGGGAGGGCGAGCACAGATACGCAGTATTTT. This codes for CASSSGRASTDTQYF.

This sequence joins TRBV27 and TRBJ2-1; D may be TRBD2 (6 bases). CDR1 and CDR2 from the germline V gene are MNHEY and SMNVEV (reference sequence). V shed 3 bases and J shed 0 bases, with 12 bases lying between them. The CDR3 length is 16 residues. CDR3: CASSLIAVSSYNEQFF. The CDR3 DNA reads TGTGCCAGCAGTTTGATAGCGGTAAGCTCCTACAATGAGCAGTTCTTC.

Here the CDR3 DNA reads TGTGCTAGTGGTTTGGGACTAGCGGGAGATACGCAGTATTTT. Translated: CASGLGLAGDTQYF. V gene TRBV12-5 combines with J gene TRBJ2-3, with 10 positions matching TRBD2. This CDR3 comprises 14 residues. The germline gives CDR1 LGHNT, CDR2 FRNRAP. V lost 1 base to trimming and J lost 5 bases; unmatched junction nucleotides: 0.

This chain links TRBV18 with TRBJ1-4; TRBD1 matches at 8 bases. Trimming took 6 bases from V and 7 from J; bases not matched to a gene: 13. Germline-derived CDR1 and CDR2 are KGHSH and LQKENI. The CDR3 is 16 amino acids. The CDR3 nucleotides read TGTGCCAGCTCCAAAGACAGGGGACGCCCTCCTGAAAAACTGTTTTTT. Residues: CASSKDRGRPPEKLFF.

This clone was counted between two and nine times. The chain employs TRBV28 and TRBJ2-2, with TRBD1 matching over 8 bases. After removal of 6 bases from V and 6 bases from J, the junction contained 6 bases not matched to a gene. CDR1 and CDR2 (germline): MDHEN, SYDVKM. This CDR3 has 14 amino acids. The CDR3 here is CASRTDRDSGELFF. CDR3 in DNA: TGTGCCAGCAGGACGGACAGGGATTCCGGGGAGCTGTTTTTT.

For the CDR3, the DNA is TGTGCCAGCACCAACTCCGGGTCGAACACTGAAGCTTTCTTT. It translates to CASTNSGSNTEAFF. This chain connects TRBV6-5 to TRBJ1-1, with D unresolved. The CDR3 loop spans 14 amino acids. CDR1 is MNHEY and CDR2 is SVGAGI in the germline V gene. V dropped 7 bases and J dropped 1 base, with 13 bases sitting between them.

The chain employs TRBV28 and TRBJ1-5; D not certain. Germline CDR1 MDHEN, CDR2 SYDVKM. This CDR3 comprises 13 residues. The V and J ends lost 3 bases and 4 bases respectively, with 7 bases between them. CDR3 sequence reads: CASSFQANQPQHF. The CDR3, as DNA: TGTGCCAGCAGTTTCCAGGCAAATCAGCCCCAGCATTTT. The full variable domain, rest sourced from reference TRBV28 and TRBJ1-5, is DVKVTQSSRYLVKRTGEKVFLECVQDMDHENMFWYRQDPGLGLRLIYFSYDVKMKEKGDIPEGYSVSREKKERFSLILESASTNQTSMYLCASSFQANQPQHFGDGTRLSIL.

The chain has TRBV28 and TRBJ2-7, with TRBD2 matching over 12 bases. Germline trimming cut 8 bases from V and 3 bases from J; bases unmatched to any gene: 2. Germline-derived CDR1 and CDR2 are MDHEN and SYDVKM. The CDR3 has 13 amino acids. This CDR3 is CASWTSGDYEQYF. In DNA form, the CDR3 reads TGTGCCAGCTGGACTAGCGGGGACTACGAGCAGTACTTC.